The source of this T cell receptor (beta chain) is a study of blood T cell repertoires in COVID-19. Looking at the study overall: Specimens from acute and convalescent COVID-19 originated in the United States, Italy and Spain. PBMCs, B-cell-depleted T cells, or T cells provided the cDNA or gDNA that made up the material.

As handled by the study authors: Reference gene primer amplification in the assay estimated nucleated cell counts. Here immunoSEQ multiplex PCR was the method, and the copy in TCRdb shows in-frame clones only, minus some. For V, J and clone size, that table is used; D and trimming come from the DNA. The sample carries about 480,000 clones, more than 75% recorded once. In assigning cohorts, the study relied on participant-reported clinical history. V shed 6 bases and J shed 3 bases, with 8 bases lying between them. Germline CDR1 and CDR2: MNHEY and SVGAGI. The CDR3 is 13 amino acids. The sequence derives from a woman between 35 and 50 years old who had recovered from COVID-19. The chain has TRBV6-5 and TRBJ1-4; D call uncertain. The sample comprised PBMCs or T cells enriched from blood (not recorded which). This chain's CDR3 is CASRELANEKLFF. In DNA form, the CDR3 reads TGTGCCAGCAGGGAGCTCGCTAATGAAAAACTGTTTTTT.